These 26 T cell receptor beta chains originate from one sample sequenced in a study of read filtering for tumor transcriptome and immune sequencing. From approximately 430 ng of RNA, a library with molecular barcoded alpha/delta and beta/gamma adaptors was made. TCRdb passed the reads through MiXCR, listing each CDR3 protein once. This table holds some 130,000 distinct CDR3 sequences, 10% to 15% found once. The sequenced material came from a population of CD138-negative cells sorted from bone marrow. These receptors all come from a donor at least 40 years old with multiple myeloma.

This clonotype has at least ten counts. The CDR3 sequence: CASSYSARTSVSGSYNEQFF. In nucleotides, the CDR3 is TGTGCCAGCAGTTACTCGGCGAGGACTAGCGTATCCGGCTCCTACAATGAGCAGTTCTTC. The V gene is TRBV6-2 or TRBV6-3, the J gene TRBJ2-1; TRBD2 matches 9 bases. The length of the CDR3 is 20 residues. Germline V gene lookup returns CDR1 MNHEY and CDR2 SVGEGT. The V gene end was trimmed by 0 bases and the J gene end by 0 bases; junction bases not matched to a gene: 12.

This clonotype occurred a few times. The chain joins TRBV20-1 to TRBJ2-7; perhaps TRBD2 as D (5 bases). With 3 bases removed from V and 6 bases from J, the gap between germline ends came to 15 bases. The CDR3 sequence is 13 residues long. Germline V lookup: CDR1 DFQATT, CDR2 SNEGSKA (reference sequence). The CDR3 sequence is CSASEAALGEQYF. In nucleotides, the CDR3 is TGCAGTGCTAGCGAAGCGGCTCTTGGCGAGCAGTACTTC.

This clonotype was seen repeatedly, ten times or more. The V call is TRBV29-1, the J call TRBJ2-3, with TRBD1 identical over 8 bases. In germline, CDR1 is SQVTM, CDR2 ANQGSEA. The CDR3 has 12 amino acids. Trimming removed 6 bases from V and 4 bases from J; junction bases left unmatched: 3. The CDR3 region is CSVTGDADTQYF. CDR3 DNA sequence: TGCAGCGTGACAGGGGACGCAGATACGCAGTATTTT.

The chain uses TRBV20-1 and TRBJ2-3; 11 positions agree with TRBD2. This CDR3 contains 14 residues. Looked up from germline, CDR1 is DFQATT and CDR2 is SNEGSKA (reference sequence). Trimming at V came to 6 bases and at J to 2 bases, leaving 4 bases not matched to a gene. The CDR3 spells CSATSGEFTDTQYF. CDR3 coding DNA: TGCAGTGCGACTAGCGGGGAGTTCACAGATACGCAGTATTTT.

This clonotype was counted between two and nine times. CDR3 sequence (DNA): TGCAGTGCTAGAGATGCAGGCTTCTCCTACGAGCAGTACTTC. Translating it yields CSARDAGFSYEQYF. The gene calls are TRBV20-1 and TRBJ2-7, with D unclear. The CDR3 runs to 14 residues. Germline CDR1 is DFQATT and CDR2 is SNEGSKA (reference sequence). Trimming took 0 bases from V and 0 from J, leaving 9 bases between them.

Concerning this clonotype itself: One base away lies a much larger clone, so this may be a sequencing read error. J is TRBJ1-4 and V is TRBV30, with TRBD1 matching over 7 bases. CDR1 is GTSNPN and CDR2 is SVGIG in the germline V gene (reference sequence). This CDR3 comprises 13 residues. CDR3 DNA sequence: TGTGCCTGGAGTCGTATTCAGGGGGAAAAACTGCTTTTT. It yields the protein CAWSRIQGEKLLF.

This clonotype is labeled medium-sized (0.01 to 0.1%). This rearrangement joins TRBV11-2 to TRBJ2-3, with D unclear. Germline V gives CDR1 SGHAT, CDR2 FQNNGV. With 0 bases removed from V and 4 bases from J, the gap between germline ends came to 5 bases. The CDR3 totals 13 residues. CDR3 in DNA: TGTGCCAGCAGCTTAGAGGCAGCAGATACGCAGTATTTT. It translates to CASSLEAADTQYF.

This clonotype was observed at least ten times. The J gene is TRBJ2-1, the V gene TRBV7-3; the match to TRBD2 covers 8 bases. The germline V gene has CDR1 SGHTA and CDR2 FQGTGA. The CDR3 contains 15 residues. The V segment lost 3 bases and the J segment 10 bases; nucleotides outside the gene matches: 11. The chain's CDR3 is CASSFSGMRGSEQFF. CDR3 sequence (DNA): TGTGCCAGCAGCTTTAGCGGGATGAGAGGTTCCGAGCAGTTCTTC.

This clonotype appeared a few times. This rearrangement joins TRBV11-1 to TRBJ2-1, with 8 bases fitting TRBD2. The CDR3 has 16 amino acids. Germline assignment: CDR1 SGHAT and CDR2 FQDESV (reference sequence). Trimming cost V 4 bases and J 9 bases; bases outside gene matches: 14. The CDR3 loop is CASSSTGPAGVGEQFF. DNA for the CDR3: TGTGCCAGCAGCTCAACGGGACCAGCGGGAGTAGGTGAGCAGTTCTTC.

V gene TRBV19 combines with J gene TRBJ1-2; tentative D call: TRBD1 (5 bases). Trimming removed 6 bases at V and 5 bases at J, with 31 bases between. The germline V gene encodes CDR1 LNHDA and CDR2 SQIVND (reference sequence). This CDR3 comprises 19 residues. CDR3 bases: TGTGCCAGTAGCTCGAAATCTTCGGGCCACGCTCTGGGGGGTTATGGCTACACCTTC. It specifies CASSSKSSGHALGGYGYTF.

This clonotype turned up a few times. At one of its ends the junction is not consistent with the germline gene, which may arise from a read error. The rearrangement joins TRBV6-2 or TRBV6-3 to TRBJ2-1; 7 bases fit TRBD2. CDR3 length: 14 amino acids. The germline V gene encodes CDR1 MNHEY and CDR2 SVGEGT. This CDR3 is CASGYMGLINEQFF. The CDR3 bases are TGTGCCAGCGGTTACATGGGACTAATCAATGAGCAATTCTTC.

In this sample, this clonotype turned up many times. This chain joins TRBV12-3 or TRBV12-4 and TRBJ2-2; D may be TRBD1 or TRBD2 (5 bases each). CDR3 length equals 16 residues. Trimming took off 6 bases at V and 4 bases at J, with 18 bases between the two ends. CDR3 residues: CASSPAYSGSTGELFF. CDR3 DNA: TGTGCCAGCAGCCCCGCATATTCAGGGAGCACCGGGGAGCTGTTTTTT.

This clonotype has at least ten counts. The chain joins TRBV7-9 to TRBJ2-1; D not certain. The CDR3 consists of 17 residues. Looked up from germline, CDR1 is SEHNR and CDR2 is FQNEAQ (reference sequence). Between the trimmed V and J ends, which lost 5 bases and 2 bases, there was a span of 19 bases. The CDR3 is CASSQKRRIGPYNEQFF. CDR3 bases: TGTGCCAGCAGCCAAAAAAGACGGATCGGCCCCTACAATGAGCAGTTCTTC.

This clonotype is a singleton in its sample. Possible read error: a much larger clone is one base away. The chain employs TRBV28 and TRBJ2-2; 13 bases fit TRBD2. The CDR3 spans 16 residues. From germline, CDR1 is MDHEN and CDR2 SYDVKM. The CDR3 DNA reads as TGTGCCAGCAGTCACCGGACTAGCGGGAGTGTCGGGGAGCTGATTTTT. This encodes CASSHRTSGSVGELIF.

This clonotype was observed a few times. A read error is possible here, since a much larger clone lies one base away. The chain employs TRBV20-1 and TRBJ2-1; no clear D. The germline CDR1 and CDR2 sequences are DFQATT and SNEGSKA (reference sequence). The CDR3 is 14 residues long. The chain's CDR3 is CSASWKTTYSEQFF. CDR3 DNA: TGCAGTGCTAGTTGGAAGACAACCTACAGTGAGCAGTTCTTC.

Concerning this clonotype itself: This sequence may be a read error, since a much larger clone differs from it by one base. The missing conserved phenylalanine or tryptophan at the end of this CDR3 makes a read error likely. The rearrangement links TRBV6-5 to TRBJ2-5; TRBD1 matches at 7 bases. The ends lost 5 bases at V and 1 base at J; junction bases unmatched: 4. CDR1 MNHEY and CDR2 SVGAGI come from the germline V gene. CDR3 length: 14 amino acids. The CDR3 reads CASSRDRVQETQYL. CDR3 sequence (DNA): TGTGCCAGCAGTCGAGACAGGGTCCAAGAGACCCAGTACCTC.

This clonotype was found many times. The chain couples TRBV15 to TRBJ1-5; the D is unclear. Trimming stripped 6 bases from V and 4 bases from J, with 13 bases between. Germline V lookup: CDR1 LNHNV, CDR2 YYDKDF (reference sequence). The CDR3 has 14 residues. The CDR3, as DNA: TGTGCCACCAGTAGGCAGTACACAAATCAGCCCCAGCATTTT. Translating gives CATSRQYTNQPQHF.

Only a few counts were recorded for this clonotype. The rearrangement links TRBV3-1 to TRBJ2-1; 7 nucleotides match TRBD2. J gave up 4 bases and V 1 base, and 4 bases lay outside the gene matches. The CDR3 has 15 residues. Germline V lookup: CDR1 LGHDT, CDR2 YNNKEL (reference sequence). The CDR3 nucleotides are TGTGCCAGCAGCCAAGGAGTGGGAGGGTACAATGAGCAGTTCTTC. Translated, it gives CASSQGVGGYNEQFF.

Many counts were recorded for this clonotype. The chain joins TRBV7-9 to TRBJ2-1, with D perhaps being TRBD1 or TRBD2 (6 bases each). The CDR3 length is 17 residues. Looked up from germline, CDR1 is SEHNR and CDR2 is FQNEAQ (reference sequence). The ends were cut back, 3 bases at V and 0 bases at J, with 15 bases in the middle. CDR3 protein: CASSLLRDTSSYNEQFF. CDR3 in DNA: TGTGCCAGCAGCTTGTTGCGGGACACAAGCTCCTACAATGAGCAGTTCTTC.

This clonotype was seen ten or more times. The chain recombines TRBV2 with TRBJ1-1; no reliable D call. The CDR3 covers 12 residues. Germline V gene sequence: CDR1 SNHLY, CDR2 FYNNEI. V lost 9 bases to trimming and J lost 6 bases, with 14 bases between them. DNA of the CDR3: TGTGCCAGTGAGGTCCGGCGGGCTGAAGCTTTCTTT. It encodes CASEVRRAEAFF.

The sample holds one count of this clonotype. This may be a read error, as it is one base from a much larger clone. This sequence joins TRBV10-3 and TRBJ2-1; D tentatively fits TRBD1 or TRBD2 (5 bases each). The CDR3 is made up of 14 amino acids. Germline-derived CDR1 and CDR2 are ENHRY and SYGVKD. CDR3 nucleotide sequence: TGTGCCATCAGTTCGGGGCGAGGAGGCAATGAGCAGCTCTTC. It is translated as CAISSGRGGNEQLF.

The chain has TRBV29-1 and TRBJ2-3; D gene unclear. Germline loops: CDR1 SQVTM, CDR2 ANQGSEA. CDR3 size: 12 residues. Trimming pared 5 bases from V and 0 bases from J, leaving 6 bases between. CDR3 sequence reads: CSVQSSTDTQYF. The DNA of the CDR3 is TGCAGCGTTCAATCTAGCACAGATACGCAGTATTTT.

The V call is TRBV7-8, the J call TRBJ1-2; 9 bases are shared with TRBD1. Germline V gene data show CDR1 as SGHVS and CDR2 as FQNEAQ. Trimming removed 5 bases from V and 5 bases from J; junction bases left unmatched: 12. The CDR3 sequence is 16 residues long. The CDR3, as DNA: TGTGCCAGCAGCCGAAATTTACAGGGGGCGCGGTATGGCTACACCTTC. Translated: CASSRNLQGARYGYTF.

With regard to this clonotype: The junction differs from germline at one of its ends, possibly a read error. The chain links TRBV5-6 to TRBJ1-1; the D is unclear. Germline CDR1 and CDR2: SGHDT and YYEEEE. This CDR3 has 13 amino acids. CDR3 protein: CASSLGMNTEALF. CDR3 in DNA: TGTGCCAGCAGCTTGGGGATGAACACTGAAGCTCTCTTT. The whole variable domain, filled in from reference TRBV5-6 and TRBJ1-1, reads DAGVTQSPTHLIKTRGQQVTLRCSPKSGHDTVSWYQQALGQGPQFIFQYYEEEERQRGNFPDRFSGHQFPNYSSELNVNALLLGDSALYLCASSLGMNTEALFGQGTRLTVV.

The chain uses TRBV6-5 and TRBJ2-3; TRBD2 matches 10 bases. Trimming at V came to 4 bases and at J to 1 base, leaving 5 bases not matched to a gene. The CDR3 has 16 amino acids. Per germline, CDR1 MNHEY and CDR2 SVGAGI. The CDR3 loop is CASSSILAGGTDTQYF. The CDR3 region has the DNA TGTGCCAGCAGTTCCATTCTAGCGGGGGGCACAGATACGCAGTATTTT.

This clonotype was counted between two and nine times. The chain carries TRBV29-1 and TRBJ2-7; unclear D gene. The CDR3 runs 14 residues. Trimming stripped 1 base from V and 1 base from J, with 11 bases between. CDR1 SQVTM and CDR2 ANQGSEA come from the germline V gene. The CDR3 bases are TGCAGCGTTGAAGGGAGCGCCGGGTCCTACGAGCAGTACTTC. This sequence encodes CSVEGSAGSYEQYF.